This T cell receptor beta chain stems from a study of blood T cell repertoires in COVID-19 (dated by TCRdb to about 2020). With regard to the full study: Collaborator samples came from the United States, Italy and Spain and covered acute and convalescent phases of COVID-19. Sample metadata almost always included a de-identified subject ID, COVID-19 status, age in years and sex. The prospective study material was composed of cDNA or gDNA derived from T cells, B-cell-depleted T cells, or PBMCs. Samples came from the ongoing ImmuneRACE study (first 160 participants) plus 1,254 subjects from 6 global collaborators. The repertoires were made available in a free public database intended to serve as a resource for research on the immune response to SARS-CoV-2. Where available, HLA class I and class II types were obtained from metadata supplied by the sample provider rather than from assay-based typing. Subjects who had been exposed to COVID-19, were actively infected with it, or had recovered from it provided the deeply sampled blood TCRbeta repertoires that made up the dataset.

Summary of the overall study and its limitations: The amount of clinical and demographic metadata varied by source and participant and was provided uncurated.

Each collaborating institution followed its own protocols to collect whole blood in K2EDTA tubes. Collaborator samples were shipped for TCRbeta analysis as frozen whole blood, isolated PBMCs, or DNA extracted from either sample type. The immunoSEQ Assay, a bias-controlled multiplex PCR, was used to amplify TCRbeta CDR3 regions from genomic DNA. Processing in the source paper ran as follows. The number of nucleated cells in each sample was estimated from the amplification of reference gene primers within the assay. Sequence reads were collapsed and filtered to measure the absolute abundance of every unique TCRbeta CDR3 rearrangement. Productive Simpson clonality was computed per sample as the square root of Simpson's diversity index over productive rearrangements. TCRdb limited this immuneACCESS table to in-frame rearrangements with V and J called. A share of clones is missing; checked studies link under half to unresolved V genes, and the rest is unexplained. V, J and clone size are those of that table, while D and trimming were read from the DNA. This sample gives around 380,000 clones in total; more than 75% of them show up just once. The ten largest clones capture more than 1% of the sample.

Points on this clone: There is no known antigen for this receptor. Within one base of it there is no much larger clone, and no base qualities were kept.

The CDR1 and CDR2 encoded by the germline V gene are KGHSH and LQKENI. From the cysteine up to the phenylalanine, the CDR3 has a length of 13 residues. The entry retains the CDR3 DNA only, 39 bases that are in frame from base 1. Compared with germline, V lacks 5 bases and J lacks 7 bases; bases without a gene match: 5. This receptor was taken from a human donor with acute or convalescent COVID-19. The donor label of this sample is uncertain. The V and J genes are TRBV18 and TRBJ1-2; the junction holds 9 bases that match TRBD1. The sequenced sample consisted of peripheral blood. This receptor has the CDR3 CASSTDRGTGYTF. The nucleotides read TGTGCCAGCTCAACGGACAGGGGCACTGGCTACACCTTC.